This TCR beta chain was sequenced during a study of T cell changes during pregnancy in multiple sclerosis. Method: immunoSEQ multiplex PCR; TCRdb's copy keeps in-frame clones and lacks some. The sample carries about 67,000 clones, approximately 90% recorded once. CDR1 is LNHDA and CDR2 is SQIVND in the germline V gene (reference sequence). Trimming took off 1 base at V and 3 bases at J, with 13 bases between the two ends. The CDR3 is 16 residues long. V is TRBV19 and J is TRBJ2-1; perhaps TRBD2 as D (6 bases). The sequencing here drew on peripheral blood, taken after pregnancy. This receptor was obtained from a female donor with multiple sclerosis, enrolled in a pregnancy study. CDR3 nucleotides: TGTGCCAGTAGTATAGCGGGACTCAAGTACTACAATGAGCAGTTCTTC. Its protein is CASSIAGLKYYNEQFF.